This T cell receptor beta chain derives from a study of patients and donors after allogeneic stem cell transplantation. The table lists this clonotype with a few counts. Trimming pared 4 bases from V and 1 base from J, leaving 16 bases between. This CDR3 spans 16 amino acids. Germline lookup yields CDR1 LGHDT and CDR2 YNNKEL (reference sequence). In TCRdb, the RT-PCR reads were re-called with MiXCR into one record per CDR3 protein. The sample holds roughly 200,000 distinct CDR3 sequences, approximately 41% seen once. The TCR originated in a human donor who was either an allogeneic HSCT recipient or a stem cell or donor lymphocyte infusion donor (not recorded which). It is not recorded whose cells these are; they may come from a transplant donor. The sequenced sample was blood, either unsorted or a sorted T cell fraction (not recorded which). The chain has TRBV3-1 and TRBJ1-2; D not certain. CDR3 sequence (DNA): TGTGCCAGCAGCCCCCCTGGACGGGATTTTAACTATGGCTACACCTTC. This encodes CASSPPGRDFNYGYTF.